The clone carrying this T cell receptor (beta chain) was observed at least ten times. This entry comes from a study of T cell repertoires in cytomegalovirus infection. MiXCR, applied by TCRdb to the reads, yields one record per CDR3 protein. The sample holds around 230,000 distinct CDR3 sequences; 6.5% are singletons and the top ten take around 6.5%. This CDR3 has 11 amino acids. V was shortened by 3 bases and J by 3 bases, with 3 bases between the two germline ends. Germline CDR1 is LNHDA and CDR2 is SQIVND (reference sequence). This chain connects TRBV19 to TRBJ2-7; D is unresolved. The specimen sequenced was PBMCs. The origin of this receptor is a human donor in good health (CMV status not recorded). Some clones in this sample may be carry-over from other donors' samples. The chain's CDR3 is CASSMGYEQYF. CDR3 nucleotide sequence: TGTGCCAGTAGTATGGGCTACGAGCAGTACTTC.